This passage covers 11 T cell receptor beta chains from one sample sequenced in a study of T-cell reconstitution after alpha-beta-depleted transplantation in children. Unique molecular identifiers were incorporated when the TCRbeta library was constructed. TCRdb redid the calling of the PCR reads with MiXCR, one entry per CDR3 protein. The sample comprises roughly 500,000 distinct CDR3 sequences, about 30% of which are singletons, and less than 2.5% rests with the top ten. The sequences come from PBMCs from the stem cell graft donor, collected from the stem cell graft. The receptor set was obtained from a human donor who donated a stem cell graft to a child with aplastic anemia.

The CDR3 here is CASSLTGVSYNSPLHF. CDR3 in DNA: TGTGCCAGCAGCCTGACAGGGGTCTCCTATAATTCACCCCTCCACTTT. The chain employs TRBV7-2 and TRBJ1-6, with 8 nucleotides matching TRBD1. The CDR3 contains 16 residues. The V and J ends lost 5 bases and 0 bases, in that order; junction bases with no gene match: 3. From germline, CDR1 is SGHTA and CDR2 FQGNSA. Complete variable domain (other parts from reference TRBV7-2 and TRBJ1-6): GAGVSQSPSNKVTEKGKDVELRCDPISGHTALYWYRQSLGQGLEFLIYFQGNSAPDKSGLPSDRFSAERTGGSVSTLTIQRTQQEDSAVYLCASSLTGVSYNSPLHFGNGTRLTVT.

This clonotype has just a few counts. This chain connects TRBV6-2 or TRBV6-3 to TRBJ2-5; 13 bases are a match to TRBD2. Germline CDR1 MNHEY, CDR2 SVGEGT. The junction had 19 bases not matched to a gene; V was cut back by 2 bases and J by 4 bases. The CDR3 spans 21 residues. The chain's CDR3 is CASSYDYGLAGVIGVGETQYF. The CDR3 region has the DNA TGTGCCAGCAGTTACGATTATGGACTAGCGGGAGTTATAGGTGTGGGAGAGACCCAGTACTTC.

This clonotype occurred many times. This chain joins TRBV29-1 and TRBJ1-2; no definite D call. V was clipped by 7 bases and J by 4 bases, with 13 bases between them. Germline CDR1 SQVTM, CDR2 ANQGSEA. The CDR3 totals 12 residues. CDR3: CSGLTATYGYTF. For the CDR3, the DNA is TGCAGCGGCCTGACGGCGACCTATGGCTACACCTTC.

The chain joins TRBV20-1 to TRBJ1-6, with a possible D match to TRBD1 (6 bases). With 0 bases removed from V and 1 base from J, the gap between germline ends came to 22 bases. Germline V lookup: CDR1 DFQATT, CDR2 SNEGSKA (reference sequence). The CDR3 runs 20 residues. CDR3 bases: TGCAGTGCTAGAGAGGGGCCCACGGACAGTCTAGGTTCCTATAATTCACCCCTCCACTTT. It specifies CSAREGPTDSLGSYNSPLHF.

This clonotype has a handful of counts. This rearrangement joins TRBV12-3 or TRBV12-4 to TRBJ1-2; 7 bases agree with TRBD1. V gave up 4 bases and J gave up 5 bases; unmatched junction bases: 4. The CDR3 runs to 13 residues. For the CDR3, the DNA is TGTGCCAGCAGTTGGGACAGCAAATATGGCTACACCTTC. Protein sequence: CASSWDSKYGYTF.

There are a few counts of this clonotype. This chain connects TRBV11-2 to TRBJ2-7; TRBD1 matches at 7 bases. The CDR3 has 16 residues. Germline V gene data show CDR1 as SGHAT and CDR2 as FQNNGV. Trimming at V came to 5 bases and at J to 1 base, leaving 11 bases not matched to a gene. CDR3 sequence: CASSLTSGQASYEQYF. Written as DNA, the CDR3 is TGTGCCAGCAGCCTCACTTCTGGACAGGCTTCCTACGAGCAGTACTTC.

The chain recombines TRBV7-9 with TRBJ1-2, with no clear D. V lost 8 bases, J lost 6 bases, and 7 bases lay in between. This CDR3 region has 10 residues. Germline CDR1 and CDR2: SEHNR and FQNEAQ (reference sequence). This CDR3 reads CASGANGYTF. CDR3 in DNA: TGTGCCAGCGGCGCAAATGGCTACACCTTC.

The genes are TRBV5-1 and TRBJ1-2; tentative D call: TRBD1 (5 bases). V lost 0 bases and J 4 bases, leaving 10 bases between the germline ends. Germline V gene data show CDR1 as SGHRS and CDR2 as YFSETQ. There are 14 residues in the CDR3. In DNA form, the CDR3 reads TGCGCCAGCAGCTTGGAGTCAGGGATCTATGGCTACACCTTC. Its protein is CASSLESGIYGYTF.

The genes are TRBV9 and TRBJ2-2; tentatively, D is TRBD2 (6 bases). The CDR3 runs to 15 residues. CDR1 and CDR2 from the germline V gene are SGDLS and YYNGEE. The CDR3: CATQAQRANTGELFF. The CDR3 DNA sequence: TGTGCGACACAGGCCCAGCGGGCGAACACCGGGGAGCTGTTTTTT.

The chain couples TRBV5-1 to TRBJ1-2, with 9 bases that match TRBD1. In germline, CDR1 is SGHRS, CDR2 YFSETQ. The ends lost 3 bases at V and 11 bases at J; junction bases unmatched: 8. The CDR3 has 13 amino acids. The CDR3, as DNA: TGCGCCAGCAGCTCACAGGGGGCATCGGGTTACACCTTC. Residues: CASSSQGASGYTF.

The CDR3: CASSISGTRGDTQYF. The CDR3, as DNA: TGCGCCAGCAGCATATCCGGGACTAGGGGGGATACGCAGTATTTT. The chain recombines TRBV5-1 with TRBJ2-3; 8 nucleotides match TRBD2. V lost 4 bases and J lost 6; bases outside the gene matches: 10. Germline CDR1 reads SGHRS; CDR2 reads YFSETQ. The CDR3 is 15 residues long. The variable domain in full, with the rest retrieved from reference TRBV5-1 and TRBJ2-3, is KAGVTQTPRYLIKTRGQQVTLSCSPISGHRSVSWYQQTPGQGLQFLFEYFSETQRNKGNFPGRFSGRQFSNSRSEMNVSTLELGDSALYLCASSISGTRGDTQYFGPGTRLTVL.